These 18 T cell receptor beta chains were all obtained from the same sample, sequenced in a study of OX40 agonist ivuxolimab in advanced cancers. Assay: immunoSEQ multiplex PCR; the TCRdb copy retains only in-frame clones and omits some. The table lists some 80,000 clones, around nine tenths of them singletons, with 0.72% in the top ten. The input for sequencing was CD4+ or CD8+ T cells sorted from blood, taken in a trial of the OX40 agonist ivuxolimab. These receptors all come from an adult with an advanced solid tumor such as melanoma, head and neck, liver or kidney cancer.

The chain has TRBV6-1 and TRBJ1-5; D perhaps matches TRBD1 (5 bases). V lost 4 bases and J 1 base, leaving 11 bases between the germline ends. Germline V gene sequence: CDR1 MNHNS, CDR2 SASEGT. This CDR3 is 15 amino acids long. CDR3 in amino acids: CASSVGGVSNQPQHF. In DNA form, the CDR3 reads TGTGCCAGCAGTGTTGGGGGGGTAAGCAATCAGCCCCAGCATTTT.

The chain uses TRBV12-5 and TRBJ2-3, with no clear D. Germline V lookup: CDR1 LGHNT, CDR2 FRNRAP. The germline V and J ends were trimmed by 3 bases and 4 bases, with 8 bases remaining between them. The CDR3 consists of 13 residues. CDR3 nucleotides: TGTGCTAGTGGTTTTGGGTCTTCAGATACGCAGTATTTT. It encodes CASGFGSSDTQYF.

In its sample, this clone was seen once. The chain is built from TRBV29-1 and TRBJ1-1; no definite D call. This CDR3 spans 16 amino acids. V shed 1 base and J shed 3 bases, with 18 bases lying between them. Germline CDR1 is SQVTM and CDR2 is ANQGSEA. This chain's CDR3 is CSVEGRGGIYYTEAFF. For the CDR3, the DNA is TGCAGCGTTGAAGGGCGAGGAGGCATTTACTACACTGAAGCTTTCTTT.

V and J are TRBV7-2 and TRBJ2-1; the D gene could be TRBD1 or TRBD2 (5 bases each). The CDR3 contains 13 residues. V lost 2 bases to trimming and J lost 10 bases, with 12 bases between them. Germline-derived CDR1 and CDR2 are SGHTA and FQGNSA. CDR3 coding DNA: TGTGCCAGCAGCTTATATGGGGGACCGGAGCAGTTCTTC. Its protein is CASSLYGGPEQFF.

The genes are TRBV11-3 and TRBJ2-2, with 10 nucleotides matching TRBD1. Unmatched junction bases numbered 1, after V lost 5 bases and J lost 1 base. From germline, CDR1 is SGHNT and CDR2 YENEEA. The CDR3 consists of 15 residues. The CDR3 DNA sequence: TGTGCCAGCAGCGGACAGGGGGAGAACACCGGGGAGCTGTTTTTT. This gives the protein CASSGQGENTGELFF.

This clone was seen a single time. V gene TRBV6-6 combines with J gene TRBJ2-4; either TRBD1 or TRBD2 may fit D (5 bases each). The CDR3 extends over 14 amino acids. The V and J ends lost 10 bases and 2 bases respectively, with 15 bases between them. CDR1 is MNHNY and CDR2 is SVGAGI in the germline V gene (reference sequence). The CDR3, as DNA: TGTGCCACCCTAACCGGGACCTCCAAAAACATTCAGTACTTC. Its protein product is CATLTGTSKNIQYF.

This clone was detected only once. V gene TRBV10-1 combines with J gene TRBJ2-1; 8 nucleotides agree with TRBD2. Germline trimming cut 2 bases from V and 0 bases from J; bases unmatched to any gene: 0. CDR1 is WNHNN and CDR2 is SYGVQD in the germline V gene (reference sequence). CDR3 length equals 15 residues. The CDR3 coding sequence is TGCGCCAGCAGTGAGCTAGCGGGCTCCTACAATGAGCAGTTCTTC. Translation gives CASSELAGSYNEQFF.

The CDR3 loop is CASSADRGGGMNTEAFF. CDR3 DNA sequence: TGTGCCAGTAGTGCCGACAGGGGGGGAGGCATGAACACTGAAGCTTTCTTT. The gene calls are TRBV19 and TRBJ1-1, with TRBD1 identical over 9 bases. V trimming: 5 bases; J trimming: 0 bases; junction bases outside the gene matches: 10. This CDR3 region has 17 residues. Germline V gene lookup returns CDR1 LNHDA and CDR2 SQIVND (reference sequence).

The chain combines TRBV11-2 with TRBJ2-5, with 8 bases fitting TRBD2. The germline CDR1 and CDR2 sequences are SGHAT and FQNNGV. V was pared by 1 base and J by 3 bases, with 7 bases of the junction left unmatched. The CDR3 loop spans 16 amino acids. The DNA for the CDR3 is TGTGCCAGCAGCTTAGGGATAGCGGGACTTGAAGAGACCCAGTACTTC. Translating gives CASSLGIAGLEETQYF.

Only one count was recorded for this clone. CDR3 nucleotides: TGTGCCTGGACCGGCGAGTTCTATAATTCACCCCTCCACTTT. Translated: CAWTGEFYNSPLHF. V is TRBV30 and J is TRBJ1-6; no definite D call. This CDR3 is 14 amino acids long. Trimming pared 4 bases from V and 3 bases from J, leaving 10 bases between. Germline V gives CDR1 GTSNPN, CDR2 SVGIG (reference sequence).

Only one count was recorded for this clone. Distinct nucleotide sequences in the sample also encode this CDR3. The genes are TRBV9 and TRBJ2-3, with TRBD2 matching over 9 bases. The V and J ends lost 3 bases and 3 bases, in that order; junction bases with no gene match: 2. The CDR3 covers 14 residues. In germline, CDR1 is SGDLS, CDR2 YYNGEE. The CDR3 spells CASSAGLATDTQYF. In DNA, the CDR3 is TGTGCCAGCAGCGCCGGACTAGCGACAGATACGCAGTATTTT.

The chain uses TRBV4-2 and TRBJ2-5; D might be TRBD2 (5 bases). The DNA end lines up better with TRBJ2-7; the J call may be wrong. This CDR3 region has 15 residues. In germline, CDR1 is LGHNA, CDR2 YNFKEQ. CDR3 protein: CASSLGKRLSYEQYF. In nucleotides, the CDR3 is TGTGCCAGCAGCCTAGGGAAGCGGCTCTCCTACGAGCAGTACTTC.

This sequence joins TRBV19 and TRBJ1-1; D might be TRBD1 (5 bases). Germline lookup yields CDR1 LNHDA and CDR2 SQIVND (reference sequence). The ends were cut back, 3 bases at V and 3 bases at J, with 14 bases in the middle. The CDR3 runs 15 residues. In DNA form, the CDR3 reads TGTGCCAGTAGTATGAGGAGGGGAGGGGACACTGAAGCTTTCTTT. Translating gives CASSMRRGGDTEAFF.

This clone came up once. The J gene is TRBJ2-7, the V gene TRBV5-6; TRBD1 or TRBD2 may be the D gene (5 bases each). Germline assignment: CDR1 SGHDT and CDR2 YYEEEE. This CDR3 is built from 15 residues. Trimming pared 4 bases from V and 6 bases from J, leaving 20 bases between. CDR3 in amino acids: CASSPLRGIGAEQYF. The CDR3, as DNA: TGTGCCAGCAGCCCCCTGAGGGGCATTGGGGCCGAGCAGTACTTC.

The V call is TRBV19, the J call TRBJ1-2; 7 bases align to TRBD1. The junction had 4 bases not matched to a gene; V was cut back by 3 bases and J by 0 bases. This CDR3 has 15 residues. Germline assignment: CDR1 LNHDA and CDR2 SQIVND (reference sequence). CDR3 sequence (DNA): TGTGCCAGTAGTATCTCCGGGACAGCTAACTATGGCTACACCTTC. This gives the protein CASSISGTANYGYTF.

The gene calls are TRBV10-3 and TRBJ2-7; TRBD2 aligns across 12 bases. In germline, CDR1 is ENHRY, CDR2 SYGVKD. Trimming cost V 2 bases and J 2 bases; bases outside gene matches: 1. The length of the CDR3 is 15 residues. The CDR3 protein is CAISELAGGPYEQYF. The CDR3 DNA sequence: TGTGCCATCAGTGAGCTAGCGGGGGGGCCCTACGAGCAGTACTTC.

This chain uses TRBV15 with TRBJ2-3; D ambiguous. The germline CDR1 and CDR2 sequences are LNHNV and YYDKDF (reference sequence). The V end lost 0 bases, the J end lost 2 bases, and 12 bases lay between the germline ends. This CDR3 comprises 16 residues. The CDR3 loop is CATSRDGLGPTDTQYF. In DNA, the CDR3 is TGTGCCACCAGCAGAGATGGGTTAGGGCCCACAGATACGCAGTATTTT.

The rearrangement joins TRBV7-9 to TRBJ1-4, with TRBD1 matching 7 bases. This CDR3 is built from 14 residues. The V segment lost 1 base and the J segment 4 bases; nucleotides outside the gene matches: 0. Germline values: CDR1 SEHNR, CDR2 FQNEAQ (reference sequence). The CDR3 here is CASSLGQGNEKLFF. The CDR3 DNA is TGTGCCAGCAGCTTAGGACAGGGTAATGAAAAACTGTTTTTT.